These T cell receptor beta chains were read from a single sample in a study of T cells after yellow fever vaccination. TCRdb re-called the 5' RACE reads through MiXCR, storing one row per CDR3 protein. The sample consists of 500,000 to 650,000 distinct CDR3 sequences, roughly an eighth of them appearing once. Material: PBMCs, obtained on the day of the yellow fever booster vaccination. These receptors all come from a man aged 25-45 years who received the YFV17D yellow fever vaccine. The CDR3 runs from the conserved cysteine through the conserved F or W. The D gene is left open where the match is weak. Expanded clones get a size class; other rows say once, few or many, or leave the size out.

CDR3 protein | CDR3 DNA | clone size | V gene | D gene | J gene
CSARPGGPSEQYF | TGCAGTGCTAGACCGGGAGGGCCCTCCGAGCAGTACTTC | NA | TRBV20-1 | TRBD2 | TRBJ2-7
CASSQRTGNTDTQYF | TGTGCCAGCAGCCAACGTACCGGGAACACAGATACGCAGTATTTT | few | TRBV5-4 | NA | TRBJ2-3
CASKLRRDRGYQETQYF | TGTGCCAGCAAACTAAGGCGGGACAGGGGCTACCAAGAGACCCAGTACTTC | NA | TRBV6-2/TRBV6-3 | TRBD1 | TRBJ2-5
CASSLGYSHSYNEQFF | TGTGCCAGCAGCTTGGGATATTCCCACTCCTACAATGAGCAGTTCTTC | NA | TRBV7-9 | NA | TRBJ2-1
CAWSVRWREGENEQFF | TGTGCCTGGAGTGTACGGTGGCGGGAGGGTGAAAATGAGCAGTTCTTC | NA | TRBV30 | TRBD2 | TRBJ2-1
CATSDLSPTSGRADEQFF | TGTGCCACCAGTGATTTAAGCCCGACTAGCGGGAGGGCCGACGAGCAGTTCTTC | many | TRBV24-1 | TRBD2 | TRBJ2-1
CASSFDGGNYEQYF | TGTGCCAGCAGTTTTGACGGGGGGAACTACGAGCAGTACTTC | NA | TRBV28 | TRBD2 | TRBJ2-7
CASSWTGGYNEQFF | TGTGCCAGCAGTTGGACAGGGGGCTACAATGAGCAGTTCTTC | NA | TRBV27 | TRBD1 | TRBJ2-1
CASSAGVPYEQYF | TGTGCCAGCAGCGCGGGAGTACCCTACGAGCAGTACTTC | few | TRBV10-3 | TRBD2 | TRBJ2-7
CASSEEIAGAFLVYF | TGCGCCAGCAGCGAGGAGATAGCGGGAGCTTTCCTCGTGTACTTC | few | TRBV5-1 | TRBD2 | TRBJ2-7
CASSEEEYHRFSNEKLFF | TGTGCCAGCAGTGAAGAAGAATACCACAGATTTTCTAATGAAAAACTGTTTTTT | many | TRBV6-1 | NA | TRBJ1-4
CASRRRLAGTDTQYF | TGTGCCAGCAGGCGGCGGCTAGCGGGCACAGATACGCAGTATTTT | few | TRBV21-1 | NA | TRBJ2-3
CASSQEGRGLAADTQYF | TGTGCCAGCAGCCAAGAAGGGCGCGGACTAGCTGCCGATACGCAGTATTTT | many | TRBV4-2 | TRBD2 | TRBJ2-3
CARNLCCDRGRWDIQYF | TGTGCCAGAAACCTCTGCTGCGACAGGGGGCGGTGGGACATTCAGTACTTC | few | TRBV6-2/TRBV6-3 | TRBD1 | TRBJ2-4
CSARGTNSQGAEQYF | TGCAGTGCTAGAGGTACGAACTCGCAGGGTGCCGAGCAGTACTTC | NA | TRBV20-1 | NA | TRBJ2-7
CASRLTSGNTGELFF | TGTGCCAGCAGATTGACTAGCGGGAACACCGGGGAGCTGTTTTTT | few | TRBV5-4 | TRBD2 | TRBJ2-2
CSPGTGGHTEAFF | TGCAGCCCCGGGACAGGGGGCCACACTGAAGCTTTCTTT | few | TRBV20-1 | TRBD1 | TRBJ1-1
CAISESGPSGSGTGELFF | TGTGCCATCAGTGAGTCGGGTCCTAGCGGGAGTGGCACCGGGGAGCTGTTTTTT | few | TRBV10-3 | TRBD2 | TRBJ2-2
CATVGLDSPVGNEQFF | TGTGCCACGGTGGGGTTGGACTCCCCGGTCGGCAATGAGCAGTTCTTC | few | TRBV5-4 | NA | TRBJ2-1
CASRPGLPTGELFF | TGTGCCAGCAGGCCGGGACTTCCCACCGGGGAGCTGTTTTTT | NA | TRBV12-3/TRBV12-4 | NA | TRBJ2-2
CSKTGGTFPYGGEQFF | TGCAGTAAAACGGGGGGGACATTCCCCTATGGGGGTGAGCAGTTCTTC | NA | TRBV20-1 | TRBD2 | TRBJ2-1
CASSQDRTSEYNEQFF | TGCGCCAGCAGCCAAGACAGGACTAGTGAGTACAATGAGCAGTTCTTC | NA | TRBV4-3 | TRBD2 | TRBJ2-1
CASSIDRAEQFF | TGTGCCAGTAGTATCGACAGGGCGGAGCAGTTCTTC | few | TRBV19 | TRBD1 | TRBJ2-1
CASSLSAVTGELFF | TGTGCCAGCAGTTTATCAGCGGTCACCGGGGAGCTGTTTTTT | NA | TRBV12-3/TRBV12-4 | NA | TRBJ2-2
CASSQAAGTDTQYF | TGCGCCAGCAGCCAAGCGGCGGGCACAGATACGCAGTATTTT | NA | TRBV4-3 | NA | TRBJ2-3
CASSSWDGIQFF | TGTGCCAGCAGCTCCTGGGACGGAATACAGTTCTTC | NA | TRBV7-2 | NA | TRBJ2-1
CATAPYEQYF | TGTGCCACCGCCCCGTACGAGCAGTACTTC | NA | TRBV15 | NA | TRBJ2-7
CASSLARRGLAGPVGNEQFF | TGTGCCAGCAGTTTAGCCCGCCGCGGACTAGCGGGCCCGGTCGGCAATGAGCAGTTCTTC | NA | TRBV12-3/TRBV12-4 | TRBD2 | TRBJ2-1
CASSFGGGPTDTQYF | TGTGCCAGCAGCTTTGGGGGAGGGCCCACAGATACGCAGTATTTT | NA | TRBV7-2 | TRBD2 | TRBJ2-3
CAIRQGDTEAFF | TGTGCCATCAGGCAGGGTGACACTGAAGCTTTCTTT | NA | TRBV10-3 | NA | TRBJ1-1
CASSHPTGSSPDTQYF | TGTGCCAGCTCACACCCGACAGGGTCCTCGCCAGATACGCAGTATTTT | few | TRBV18 | TRBD1 | TRBJ2-3
CASSLWAGERNEQFF | TGTGCCAGCAGCTTATGGGCGGGAGAGAGAAATGAGCAGTTCTTC | many | TRBV11-2 | TRBD2 | TRBJ2-1
CASSEDALTFSYNEQFF | TGTGCCAGCAGTGAGGACGCTCTAACCTTCTCCTACAATGAGCAGTTCTTC | NA | TRBV12-3/TRBV12-4 | NA | TRBJ2-1
CASSYSGANTEAFF | TGTGCCAGCAGTTACAGTGGGGCGAACACTGAAGCTTTCTTT | many | TRBV6-5 | NA | TRBJ1-1
CATSIGGTPYEQYF | TGTGCCACCAGCATCGGGGGGACACCCTACGAGCAGTACTTC | NA | TRBV15 | NA | TRBJ2-7
CASSFYGSYNSPLHF | TGTGCCAGCAGTTTTTACGGCTCCTATAATTCACCCCTCCACTTT | few | TRBV28 | NA | TRBJ1-6
CASSQVTLADNTDTQYF | TGTGCCAGCAGCCAAGTTACTCTAGCGGATAACACAGATACGCAGTATTTT | few | TRBV4-2 | TRBD2 | TRBJ2-3
CASSHILAGGNEQFF | TGTGCCAGCAGCCATATACTAGCGGGAGGGAATGAGCAGTTCTTC | few | TRBV11-2 | TRBD2 | TRBJ2-1
CSAPGAASTDTQYF | TGCAGCGCCCCCGGGGCTGCTAGCACAGATACGCAGTATTTT | NA | TRBV29-1 | NA | TRBJ2-3
CASLGQGSHEQYF | TGTGCCAGCTTGGGACAGGGGTCCCACGAGCAGTACTTC | NA | TRBV3-1 | TRBD1 | TRBJ2-7
CASSLKTWAGYNEQFF | TGTGCCAGCAGCTTAAAGACGTGGGCTGGCTACAATGAGCAGTTCTTC | few | TRBV11-2 | NA | TRBJ2-1
CSAREVRRVSDTQYF | TGCAGTGCAAGAGAGGTACGGCGGGTTTCAGATACGCAGTATTTT | few | TRBV20-1 | NA | TRBJ2-3